This T cell receptor (beta chain) was recorded in a study of OX40 agonist ivuxolimab in advanced cancers. Libraries were prepared by immunoSEQ multiplex PCR; TCRdb keeps only in-frame clonotypes and omits some of them. Among 100,000 to 150,000 clones, 85% to 95% were seen once, and the ten largest hold under 0.85%. With respect to this clone: Its antigen is still unknown.

General observations from the study: Partial responders dosed at 0.1-3.0 mg/kg displayed clonal expansion ranking among the lowest.

The sequences come from CD4+ or CD8+ T cells sorted from blood, collected in a trial of the OX40 agonist ivuxolimab. The receptor was isolated from an adult with an advanced solid tumor such as melanoma, head and neck, liver or kidney cancer.

In DNA, the CDR3 is TGTGCCAGCAGCTTCGCTCCAGGGGACTTCTACGAGCAGTACTTC. It specifies CASSFAPGDFYEQYF. This rearrangement joins TRBV5-5 to TRBJ2-7; D tentatively fits TRBD1 or TRBD2 (6 bases each). This CDR3 region has 15 residues. CDR1 and CDR2 from the germline V gene are SGHKS and YYEKEE (reference sequence). The V gene lost 2 bases and the J gene lost 3 bases, with 15 bases spanning the gap.